The TCR beta chain under discussion was sequenced for a study of spatial heterogeneity in lung cancer. On the study more broadly: Detection consistently captured more beta-chain sequences than alpha-chain sequences.

The CDR3 has 14 residues. Deletions cut 4 bases from V and 8 bases from J, with 15 bases between. Germline-derived CDR1 and CDR2 are SGHRS and YFSETQ. Regarding time point: sample taken at primary tumor resection. Unsorted whole RNA of tumor, nontumor lung or frozen PBMC was sequenced. The study's findings and limits: Tumor T-cell coverage was an estimated 7% or so for alpha and approximately 13% for beta chains. Intratumoral expanded alpha and beta TCR counts were found to track tumor mutation counts.

MiXCR, applied by TCRdb to the 5' RACE reads, yields one record per CDR3 protein. The data show around 13,000 distinct CDR3 sequences, 4% to 6% seen once. The table lists this clonotype with many counts. Its antigen is as yet unknown. The TCR sequence derives from a male donor with early-stage non-small cell lung cancer. Sequencing used lung tumor tissue, obtained at surgery. J is TRBJ1-4 and V is TRBV5-1; no definite D call. This chain's CDR3 is CASSPHMEGEKLFF. The CDR3 DNA reads as TGCGCCAGCAGCCCGCACATGGAAGGGGAAAAACTGTTTTTT. Looking up the rest from reference TRBV5-1 and TRBJ1-4 gives the full variable domain: KAGVTQTPRYLIKTRGQQVTLSCSPISGHRSVSWYQQTPGQGLQFLFEYFSETQRNKGNFPGRFSGRQFSNSRSEMNVSTLELGDSALYLCASSPHMEGEKLFFGSGTQLSVL.